This T cell receptor beta chain is drawn from a study of T cells in Graves' hyperthyroidism and ophthalmopathy. Orbital computed tomography, thyroid ultrasound, serum thyroxine and TRAb, and clinical symptoms together informed the diagnoses. There were TCR beta CDR3 regions amplified from RNA transcripts. A set of HTBI primers served as the primers for a first-round RT-PCR of the TCR CDR3. TCRdb reanalysed the multiplex PCR reads using MiXCR and keeps one entry per CDR3 protein. The sample has roughly 510,000 distinct CDR3 sequences, over 45% seen once. The sample comprised peripheral blood or thyroid tissue (not recorded which). This TCR came from an adult woman with Graves' disease, either hyperthyroidism or ophthalmopathy (not recorded which).

The CDR3 is CASSPDSVNYGYTF. CDR3 nucleotide sequence: TGTGCCAGCAGCCCCGACAGCGTAAACTATGGCTACACCTTC. The rearrangement joins TRBV7-9 to TRBJ1-2, with D tentatively TRBD1 (5 bases). The CDR3 runs 14 residues. CDR1 SEHNR and CDR2 FQNEAQ come from the germline V gene (reference sequence). Trimming left V 5 bases short and J 2 bases short, with 12 bases between.